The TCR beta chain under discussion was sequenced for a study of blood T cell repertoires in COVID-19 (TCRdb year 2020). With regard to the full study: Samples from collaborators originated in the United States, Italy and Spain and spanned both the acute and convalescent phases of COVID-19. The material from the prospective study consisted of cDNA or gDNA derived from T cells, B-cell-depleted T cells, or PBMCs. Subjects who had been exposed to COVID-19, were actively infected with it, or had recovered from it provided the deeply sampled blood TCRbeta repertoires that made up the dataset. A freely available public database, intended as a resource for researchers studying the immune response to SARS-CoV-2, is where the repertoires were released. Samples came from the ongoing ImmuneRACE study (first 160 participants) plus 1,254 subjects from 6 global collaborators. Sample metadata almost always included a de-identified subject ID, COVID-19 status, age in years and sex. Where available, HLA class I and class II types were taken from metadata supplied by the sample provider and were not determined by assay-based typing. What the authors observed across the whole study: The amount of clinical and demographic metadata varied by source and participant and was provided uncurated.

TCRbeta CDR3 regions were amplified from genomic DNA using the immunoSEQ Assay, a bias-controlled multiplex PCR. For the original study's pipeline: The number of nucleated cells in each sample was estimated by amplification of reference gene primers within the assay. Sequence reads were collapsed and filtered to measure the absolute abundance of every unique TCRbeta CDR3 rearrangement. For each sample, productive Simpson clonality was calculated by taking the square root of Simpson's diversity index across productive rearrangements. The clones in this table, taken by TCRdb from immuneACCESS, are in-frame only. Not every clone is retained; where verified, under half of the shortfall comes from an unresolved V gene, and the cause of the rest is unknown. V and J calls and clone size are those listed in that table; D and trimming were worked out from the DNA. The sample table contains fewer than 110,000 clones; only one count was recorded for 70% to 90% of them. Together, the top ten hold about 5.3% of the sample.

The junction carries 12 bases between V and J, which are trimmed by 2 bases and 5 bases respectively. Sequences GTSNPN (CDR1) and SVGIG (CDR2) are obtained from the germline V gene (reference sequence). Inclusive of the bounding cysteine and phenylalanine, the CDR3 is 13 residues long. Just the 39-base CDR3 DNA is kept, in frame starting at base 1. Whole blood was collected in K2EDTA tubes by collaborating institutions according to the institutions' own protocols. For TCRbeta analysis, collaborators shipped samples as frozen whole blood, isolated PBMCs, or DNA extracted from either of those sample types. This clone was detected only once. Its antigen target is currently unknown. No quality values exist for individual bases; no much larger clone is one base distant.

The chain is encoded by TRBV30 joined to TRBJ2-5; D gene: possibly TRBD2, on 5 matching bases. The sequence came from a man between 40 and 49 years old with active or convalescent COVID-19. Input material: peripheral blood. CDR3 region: CAWSKNTGETQYF. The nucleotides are TGTGCCTGGAGTAAAAACACGGGGGAGACCCAGTACTTC.